This TCR beta chain was profiled in a study of post-analysis software for immune sequencing data. Whole-study results and caveats: Controls showed lower frequencies than patients for a handful of TRBV segments, and TRBV5-6, TRBV5-1 and TRBV20-1 were among these.

Note on this clonotype: The target antigen is unknown.

V was pared by 5 bases and J by 5 bases, with 17 bases between. Germline-derived CDR1 and CDR2 are MNHNS and SASEGT. The CDR3 loop spans 15 amino acids. Libraries were made from TCR beta cDNA, and they carried unique molecular identifiers. Roughly 500,000 cDNA molecules were obtained per 1 to 10 million input T cells. TCRdb redid the calling of the PCR reads with MiXCR, one entry per CDR3 protein. The sample includes about 430,000 distinct CDR3 sequences, roughly 38% of them seen just once. The source is a girl aged 2-10 years with multiple sclerosis. The rearrangement uses TRBV6-1 and TRBJ2-3, with D hard to call. The material sequenced was blood. Here the CDR3 reads CASSLLRLSEDTQYF. The DNA of the CDR3 is TGTGCCAGCAGTCTGCTTAGGCTATCTGAAGATACGCAGTATTTT.